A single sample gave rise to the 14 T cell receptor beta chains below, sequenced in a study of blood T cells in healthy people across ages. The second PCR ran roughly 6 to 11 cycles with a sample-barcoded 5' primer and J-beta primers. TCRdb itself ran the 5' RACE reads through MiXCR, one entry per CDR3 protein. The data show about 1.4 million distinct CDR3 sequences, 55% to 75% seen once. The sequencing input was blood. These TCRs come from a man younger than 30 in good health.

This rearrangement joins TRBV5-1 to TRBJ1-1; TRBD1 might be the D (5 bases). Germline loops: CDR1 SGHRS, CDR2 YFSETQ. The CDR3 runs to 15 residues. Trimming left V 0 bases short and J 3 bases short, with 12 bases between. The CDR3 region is CASSLEGGGDTEAFF. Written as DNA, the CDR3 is TGCGCCAGCAGCTTGGAAGGAGGAGGGGACACTGAAGCTTTCTTT.

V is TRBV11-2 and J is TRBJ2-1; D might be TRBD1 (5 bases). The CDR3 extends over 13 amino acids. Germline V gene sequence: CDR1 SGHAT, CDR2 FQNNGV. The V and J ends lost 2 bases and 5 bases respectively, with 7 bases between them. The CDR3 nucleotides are TGTGCCAGCAGCTTATCACAGGACAATGAGCAGTTCTTC. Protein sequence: CASSLSQDNEQFF.

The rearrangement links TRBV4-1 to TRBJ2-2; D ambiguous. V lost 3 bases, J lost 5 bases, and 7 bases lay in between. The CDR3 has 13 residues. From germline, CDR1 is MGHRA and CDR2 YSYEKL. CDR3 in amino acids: CASSQLETGELFF. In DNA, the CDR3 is TGCGCCAGCAGCCAGCTAGAGACCGGGGAGCTGTTTTTT.

The CDR3 coding sequence is TGTGCCAGCAGTTTCAGGACAGGGCCTTACAATGAGCAGTTCTTC. It yields the protein CASSFRTGPYNEQFF. The rearrangement uses TRBV27 and TRBJ2-1, with 8 bases matching TRBD1. Germline V gene sequence: CDR1 MNHEY, CDR2 SMNVEV (reference sequence). This CDR3 is 15 amino acids long. V lost 3 bases, J lost 4 bases, and 5 bases stayed unmatched.

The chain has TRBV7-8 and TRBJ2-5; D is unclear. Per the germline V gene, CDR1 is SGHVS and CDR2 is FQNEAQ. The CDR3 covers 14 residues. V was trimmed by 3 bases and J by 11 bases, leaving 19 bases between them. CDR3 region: CASSFRSPGNEQYF. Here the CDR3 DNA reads TGTGCCAGCAGCTTTAGGTCCCCAGGCAATGAGCAGTACTTC.

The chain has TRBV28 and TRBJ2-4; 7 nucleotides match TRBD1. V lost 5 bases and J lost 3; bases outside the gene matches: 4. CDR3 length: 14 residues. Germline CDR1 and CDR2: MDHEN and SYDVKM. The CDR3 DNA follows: TGTGCCAGCAGTCCGGACAGGCTCAAAAACATTCAGTACTTC. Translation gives CASSPDRLKNIQYF.

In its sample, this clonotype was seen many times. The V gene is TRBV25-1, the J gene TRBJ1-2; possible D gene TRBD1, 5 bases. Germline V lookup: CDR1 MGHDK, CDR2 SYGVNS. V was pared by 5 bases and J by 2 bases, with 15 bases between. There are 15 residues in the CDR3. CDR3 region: CASSFPRGSNYGYTF. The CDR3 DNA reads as TGTGCCAGCAGTTTTCCCCGGGGGTCCAACTATGGCTACACCTTC.

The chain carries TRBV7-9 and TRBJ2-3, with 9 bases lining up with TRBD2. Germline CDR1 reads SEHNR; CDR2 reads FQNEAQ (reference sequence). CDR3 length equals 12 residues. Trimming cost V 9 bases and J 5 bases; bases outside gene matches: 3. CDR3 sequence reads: CASVAGEDTQYF. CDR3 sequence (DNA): TGTGCCAGTGTAGCGGGAGAAGATACGCAGTATTTT.

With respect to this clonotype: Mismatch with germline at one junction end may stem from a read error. As DNA, the CDR3 is TGCGCCAGCAGCGAGTCGGGGTTTTGGTACTTC. It translates to CASSESGFWYF. V gene TRBV10-2 combines with J gene TRBJ2-4, with D perhaps TRBD2 (5 bases). CDR3 length: 11 residues. Germline-derived CDR1 and CDR2 are WSHSY and SAAADI.

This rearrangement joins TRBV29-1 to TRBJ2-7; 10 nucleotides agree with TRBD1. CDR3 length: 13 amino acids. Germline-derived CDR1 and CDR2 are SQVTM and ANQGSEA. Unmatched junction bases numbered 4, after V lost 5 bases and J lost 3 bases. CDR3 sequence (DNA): TGCAGCGTTACGACAGGGGGCTTCTACGAGCAGTACTTC. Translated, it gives CSVTTGGFYEQYF.

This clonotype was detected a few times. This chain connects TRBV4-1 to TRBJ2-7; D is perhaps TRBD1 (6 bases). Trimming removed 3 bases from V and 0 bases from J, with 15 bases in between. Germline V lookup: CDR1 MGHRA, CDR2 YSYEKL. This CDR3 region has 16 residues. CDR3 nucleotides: TGCGCCAGCAGCCAGATCGGACAGTCAAGCTCCTACGAGCAGTACTTC. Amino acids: CASSQIGQSSSYEQYF.

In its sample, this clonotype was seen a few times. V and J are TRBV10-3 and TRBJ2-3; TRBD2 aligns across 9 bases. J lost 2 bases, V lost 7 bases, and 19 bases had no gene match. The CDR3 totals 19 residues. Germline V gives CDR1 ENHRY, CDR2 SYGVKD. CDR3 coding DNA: TGTGCCATCATGGGGCGGAGCGCAACACAGCGGGGGGACACAGATACGCAGTATTTT. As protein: CAIMGRSATQRGDTDTQYF.

The CDR3: CASSKSGTLRGYTF. Here the CDR3 DNA reads TGTGCCAGCAGTAAATCCGGGACCCTCCGTGGCTACACCTTC. This sequence joins TRBV25-1 and TRBJ1-2, with TRBD1 as a possible D gene (5 bases). V was shortened by 5 bases and J by 7 bases, with 17 bases between the two germline ends. The CDR3 covers 14 residues. The germline V gene encodes CDR1 MGHDK and CDR2 SYGVNS.

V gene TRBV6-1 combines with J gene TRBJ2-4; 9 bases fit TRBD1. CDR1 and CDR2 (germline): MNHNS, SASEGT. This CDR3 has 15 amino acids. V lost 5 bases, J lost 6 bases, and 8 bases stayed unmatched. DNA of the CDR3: TGTGCCAGCAGTACGTCAGACAGGGGGAGAAACATTCAGTACTTC. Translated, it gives CASSTSDRGRNIQYF.